The rows below give T cell receptor beta chains drawn from one sample of a study of CD8 T cells in ankylosing spondylitis. TCRdb re-called the 5' RACE reads through MiXCR, storing one row per CDR3 protein. Here the sample spans about 130,000 distinct CDR3 sequences, roughly 8.8% being singletons. Sequenced: blood, either unsorted or a sorted T cell fraction (not recorded which). The origin of the receptors is a male donor with ankylosing spondylitis or in good health (not recorded which). Each CDR3 is given with its conserved first and last residue. D genes are given only for firm matches. A clone size is listed for some rows: how often the clone was seen (once, few, many), or a class if it is expanded.

v_gene,len,j_gene,d_gene,abundance,CDR3aa,CDR3nt
TRBV24-1,11,TRBJ2-5,NA,many,CATSDGLAQYF,TGTGCCACCAGTGACGGTTTGGCCCAGTACTTC
TRBV6-2/TRBV6-3,14,TRBJ1-1,NA,many,CVSSSAEDGTEAFF,TGTGTCAGCAGTTCGGCTGAGGATGGCACTGAAGCTTTCTTT
TRBV4-2,17,TRBJ1-1,TRBD1,NA,CASSQDLTGFGNTEAFF,TGTGCCAGCAGCCAAGATCTGACAGGGTTTGGGAACACTGAAGCTTTCTTT
TRBV7-6,15,TRBJ2-7,TRBD2,NA,CASSPYELADYEQYF,TGTGCCAGCAGCCCATATGAACTAGCGGACTACGAGCAGTACTTC
TRBV12-3/TRBV12-4,15,TRBJ2-2,NA,NA,CASRGRVGVFGELFF,TGTGCCAGCAGGGGTCGGGTGGGCGTTTTTGGGGAGCTGTTTTTT
TRBV25-1,15,TRBJ2-7,TRBD2,NA,CASSEWWGGGYEQYF,TGTGCCAGCAGTGAGTGGTGGGGGGGTGGGTACGAGCAGTACTTC
TRBV7-2,16,TRBJ2-4,TRBD2,many,CASSPGTSSWRNIQYF,TGTGCCAGCAGCCCCGGGACTAGCTCCTGGCGGAACATTCAGTACTTC
TRBV4-1,15,TRBJ2-7,TRBD2,many,CASSQELAGTYEQYF,TGCGCCAGCAGCCAAGAACTAGCGGGAACCTACGAGCAGTACTTC
TRBV12-3/TRBV12-4,17,TRBJ2-1,TRBD2,few,CASSVLRGGRAENEQFF,TGTGCCAGCAGTGTCCTCCGTGGCGGGAGGGCTGAAAATGAGCAGTTCTTC
TRBV20-1,16,TRBJ2-7,TRBD1,NA,CSASAGGNRGRWEQYF,TGCAGTGCTAGCGCCGGTGGGAACAGGGGGCGCTGGGAGCAGTACTTC
TRBV20-1,15,TRBJ2-2,TRBD2,NA,CSARTSGSPAGELFF,TGCAGTGCCCGGACTAGCGGGAGCCCCGCCGGGGAGCTGTTTTTT
TRBV3-1,14,TRBJ1-5,NA,few,CASSQEGGGQPQHF,TGTGCCAGCAGCCAAGAAGGAGGGGGTCAGCCCCAGCATTTT
TRBV7-3,15,TRBJ2-1,NA,many,CASSFGGGAGNEQFF,TGTGCCAGCAGCTTTGGTGGGGGCGCGGGGAATGAGCAGTTCTTC